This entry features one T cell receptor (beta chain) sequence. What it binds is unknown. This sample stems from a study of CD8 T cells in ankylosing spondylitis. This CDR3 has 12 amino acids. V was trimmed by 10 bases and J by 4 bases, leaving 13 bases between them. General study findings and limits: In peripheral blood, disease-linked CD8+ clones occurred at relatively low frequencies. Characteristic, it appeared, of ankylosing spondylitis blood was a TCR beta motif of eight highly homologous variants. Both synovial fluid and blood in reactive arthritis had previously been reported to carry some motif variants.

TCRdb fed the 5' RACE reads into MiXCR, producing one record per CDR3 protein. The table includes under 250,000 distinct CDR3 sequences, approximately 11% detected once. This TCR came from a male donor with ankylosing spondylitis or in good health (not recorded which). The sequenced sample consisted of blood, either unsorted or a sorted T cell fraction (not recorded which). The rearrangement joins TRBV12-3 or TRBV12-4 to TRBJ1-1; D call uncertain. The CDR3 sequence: CATTRAGTEAFF. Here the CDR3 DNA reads TGTGCCACCACTCGGGCAGGCACTGAAGCTTTCTTT.